Following are 30 T cell receptor beta chains from one sample sequenced in a study of tumor-infiltrating lymphocytes in primary liver carcinoma. Germline DNA was also extracted, and blood RNA derived from unsorted whole blood. A constant-region primer primed TCR beta cDNA synthesis from about 490 ng of total RNA. Investigators got TCR beta libraries out of three nested multiplex PCR rounds, done with slightly modified ARM-PCR. TRBV1-TRBV30 forward and Cbeta reverse primers drove the first two roughly 10-cycle rounds. TCRdb analysed the multiplex PCR reads with MiXCR anew, one entry per CDR3 protein. The table lists fewer than 350,000 distinct CDR3 sequences, roughly two thirds of them singletons. Sequencing input: peripheral blood. The receptor set was obtained from a man aged 35 to 55 with primary liver carcinoma and hepatitis B virus infection.

In the case of this clonotype: An end of the junction does not agree with germline; a read error may underlie this. The chain recombines TRBV4-1 with TRBJ2-3; D is ambiguous. The germline gives CDR1 MGHRA, CDR2 YSYEKL. The CDR3 is 15 amino acids. The CDR3 loop is CANSQYSVRTDTQYF. CDR3 sequence (DNA): TGCGCCAACAGCCAATACTCCGTCCGCACAGATACGCAGTATTTT.

The sample holds one count of this clonotype. The chain couples TRBV11-1 to TRBJ2-2; D unclear. With 6 bases removed from V and 4 bases from J, the gap between germline ends came to 15 bases. The CDR3 totals 15 residues. Germline CDR1 SGHAT, CDR2 FQDESV (reference sequence). The CDR3 reads CASSSRWSFTGELFF. CDR3 DNA sequence: TGTGCCAGCAGTTCCAGGTGGTCCTTCACCGGGGAGCTGTTTTTT.

A few counts support this clonotype. The chain links TRBV28 to TRBJ2-3, with 9 bases lining up with TRBD1. This CDR3 has 15 residues. V was pared by 5 bases and J by 6 bases, with 9 bases of the junction left unmatched. Per germline, CDR1 MDHEN and CDR2 SYDVKM. CDR3 protein: CASSEGTGSSDTQYF. The CDR3, as DNA: TGTGCCAGCAGTGAGGGGACAGGGTCATCTGATACGCAGTATTTT.

Turning to this clonotype: At one boundary the junction diverges from the germline segment, which might be a read error. This chain joins TRBV12-3 or TRBV12-4 and TRBJ2-1; TRBD2 agrees at 9 bases. The CDR3 has 16 amino acids. The CDR3 loop is CASSLLAGVASNGQFF. The CDR3 coding sequence is TGTGCCAGCAGTTTATTAGCGGGAGTAGCATCGAATGGGCAGTTCTTC.

This clonotype was recorded a few times. This may be a read error, as it is one base from a much larger clone. The chain has TRBV29-1 and TRBJ2-1; 7 bases map to TRBD1. Germline CDR1 is SQVTM and CDR2 is ANQGSEA. The CDR3 length is 11 residues. J lost 10 bases, V lost 7 bases, and 7 bases had no gene match. In nucleotides, the CDR3 is TGCAGCGCCCGGGACAGCTGGGAGCAGTTCTTC. Protein: CSARDSWEQFF.

This clonotype was seen ten or more times. The rearrangement uses TRBV29-1 and TRBJ2-4; 13 nucleotides line up with TRBD2. The junction had 5 bases not matched to a gene; V was cut back by 6 bases and J by 0 bases. Germline V gene data show CDR1 as SQVTM and CDR2 as ANQGSEA. This CDR3 is 16 amino acids long. For the CDR3, the DNA is TGCAGCGTCGTGGGACTAGCGGGACTAGCCAAAAACATTCAGTACTTC. Its translation is CSVVGLAGLAKNIQYF.

Regarding this clonotype: This may be a read error, as it is one base from a much larger clone. The chain combines TRBV6-5 with TRBJ2-1; 14 bases align to TRBD2. V lost 7 bases to trimming and J lost 12 bases; unmatched junction nucleotides: 14. CDR3 size: 16 residues. CDR1 MNHEY and CDR2 SVGAGI come from the germline V gene. The CDR3: CASTPRGTSGSGGQFF. CDR3 nucleotide sequence: TGTGCCAGCACCCCGCGTGGGACTAGCGGGAGTGGTGGGCAGTTCTTC.

This clonotype occurred once. A read error is possible here, since a much larger clone lies one base away. V and J are TRBV12-3 or TRBV12-4 and TRBJ1-1; 7 positions agree with TRBD1. The CDR3 has 13 amino acids. CDR3: CASSLKGAAEASF. DNA of the CDR3: TGTGCCAGCAGTTTAAAGGGGGCCGCTGAAGCTTCCTTT.

This clonotype was picked up a small number of times. This chain links TRBV28 with TRBJ1-6; D remains unclear. The V end was cut by 4 bases, the J end by 10 bases, with 5 bases between. The germline gives CDR1 MDHEN, CDR2 SYDVKM. CDR3 length: 11 residues. As DNA, the CDR3 is TGTGCCAGCAGTTCTGGGTCACCCCTCCACTTT. It yields the protein CASSSGSPLHF.

The table lists this clonotype with a few counts. The chain couples TRBV5-1 to TRBJ2-7, with TRBD2 matching over 7 bases. This CDR3 is built from 14 residues. Germline lookup yields CDR1 SGHRS and CDR2 YFSETQ. The J segment lost 4 bases and the V segment lost 2 bases, leaving 6 bases of the junction unmatched. The CDR3 spells CASSFSQGGYEQYF. DNA of the CDR3: TGCGCCAGCAGCTTCTCCCAGGGAGGGTACGAGCAGTACTTC.

On this clonotype itself: A read error is likely, as this CDR3 ends without the conserved phenylalanine or tryptophan. V is TRBV11-2 and J is TRBJ2-3; D is perhaps TRBD2 (6 bases). The length of the CDR3 is 15 residues. Germline loops: CDR1 SGHAT, CDR2 FQNNGV. Trimming pared 1 base from V and 4 bases from J, leaving 12 bases between. The DNA for the CDR3 is TGTGCCAGCAGCTTAGTTGAGGGAGGAGCAGATACGCAGTATTCT. This sequence encodes CASSLVEGGADTQYS.

Many counts were recorded for this clonotype. The CDR3 region is CASTPHYRADTQYF. The CDR3 DNA reads as TGTGCCAGCACCCCGCACTACAGGGCAGATACGCAGTATTTT. The chain carries TRBV6-1 and TRBJ2-3; a weak D match, TRBD1 (6 bases). The germline V and J ends were trimmed by 7 bases and 4 bases, with 15 bases remaining between them. This CDR3 has 14 residues. Germline V gene lookup returns CDR1 MNHNS and CDR2 SASEGT.

The rearrangement links TRBV30 to TRBJ1-6, with 7 positions matching TRBD1. This CDR3 comprises 14 residues. Looked up from germline, CDR1 is GTSNPN and CDR2 is SVGIG (reference sequence). After removal of 0 bases from V and 7 bases from J, the junction contained 3 bases not matched to a gene. This CDR3 is CAWSVSTGNSPLHF. The CDR3 bases are TGTGCCTGGAGTGTATCGACAGGGAATTCACCCCTCCACTTT.

A note on this clonotype: The CDR3 carries no conserved terminal phenylalanine or tryptophan, so it likely arises from a read error. The rearrangement links TRBV11-2 to TRBJ2-7; D uncertain. V lost 3 bases and J lost 5, with 17 bases in between. The CDR3 totals 15 residues. CDR1 SGHAT and CDR2 FQNNGV come from the germline V gene. The CDR3 loop reads CASSFASILGHEQYL. As DNA, the CDR3 is TGTGCCAGCAGCTTCGCATCTATCCTTGGACACGAGCAGTACCTC.

Turning to this clonotype: This may be a read error: a much more frequent sequence differs by one nucleotide. V and J are TRBV4-1 and TRBJ2-1; 9 positions agree with TRBD2. Trimming took 2 bases from V and 1 from J; bases not matched to a gene: 6. This CDR3 is built from 17 residues. The germline V gene encodes CDR1 MGHRA and CDR2 YSYEKL. The CDR3 spells CASSQLSGSMSYNEQFF. The CDR3 DNA is TGCGCCAGCAGCCAACTTAGCGGGAGTATGTCCTACAATGAGCAGTTCTTC.

To note about this clonotype: Likely a read error: the CDR3 ends without its conserved phenylalanine or tryptophan. It is unclear where the CDR3 begins or ends on the DNA, so no DNA is shown, and the CDR3 is as TCRdb lists it. The chain employs TRBV11-2 and TRBJ2-2; the listed D gene, TRBD1, was not tested against the DNA. Both ends counted, the CDR3 spans 17 residues. Looked up from germline, CDR1 is SGHAT and CDR2 is FQNNGV. The CDR3 spells CAPTAGIKGRNTGELLS.

The CDR3 region has the DNA TGTGCCAGCAGTTACCATAGACAGGCGAACTATGGCTACACCTTC. Its translation: CASSYHRQANYGYTF. The chain links TRBV6-5 to TRBJ1-2, with a tentative D call TRBD1 (6 bases). V was clipped by 2 bases and J by 2 bases, with 12 bases between them. Looked up from germline, CDR1 is MNHEY and CDR2 is SVGAGI. This CDR3 has 15 residues.

This clonotype was observed a few times. This may come from a read error, since a much larger clone is one base off. The V and J genes are TRBV6-1 and TRBJ1-4; the D is unclear. V lost 5 bases and J 6 bases, leaving 16 bases between the germline ends. Germline V gene lookup returns CDR1 MNHNS and CDR2 SASEGT. CDR3 size: 15 residues. The CDR3 sequence is CASSYNTANHEKLFF. The CDR3 DNA reads as TGTGCCAGCAGTTACAACACAGCAAATCATGAAAAACTGTTTTTT.

Turning to this clonotype: The junction departs from the called germline gene at one end, perhaps through a read error. The chain recombines TRBV11-2 with TRBJ2-7; 8 nucleotides line up with TRBD2. This CDR3 spans 12 amino acids. The germline V gene encodes CDR1 SGHAT and CDR2 FQNNGV. The CDR3 here is CAGSGSSYEQYF. The CDR3, as DNA: TGTGCCGGCAGCGGGAGCTCCTATGAGCAGTACTTC.

The V gene is TRBV5-8, the J gene TRBJ2-3, with 11 nucleotides matching TRBD1. The CDR3 has 15 residues. Germline CDR1 is SGHTS and CDR2 is YDEGEE. V shed 4 bases, J shed 3 bases, and the junction held 4 bases outside the gene matches. The CDR3 bases are TGTGCCAGCAGCGATGGACAGGGGGCAACAGATACGCAGTATTTT. This codes for CASSDGQGATDTQYF.

V gene TRBV6-2 or TRBV6-3 combines with J gene TRBJ2-1, with D unclear. Looked up from germline, CDR1 is MNHEY and CDR2 is SVGEGT. Trimming removed 6 bases from V and 8 bases from J, with 8 bases in between. The CDR3 is 11 residues long. CDR3 region: CASRSRYEQFF. The CDR3 DNA sequence: TGTGCCAGCAGATCGCGGTATGAGCAGTTCTTC.

This clonotype was counted a few times. The gene calls are TRBV12-3 or TRBV12-4 and TRBJ2-2; D is ambiguous. The V and J ends lost 6 bases and 3 bases respectively, with 14 bases between them. The CDR3 totals 15 residues. CDR3 DNA sequence: TGTGCCAGCAGGCCGGGTGGTTGGGACACCGGGGAGCTGTTTTTT. Residues: CASRPGGWDTGELFF.

CDR3 coding DNA: TGCACCAGCAGCCACCGACTAGCGGGAAAGACAGATACGCAGTATTTT. It encodes CTSSHRLAGKTDTQYF. The genes are TRBV1 and TRBJ2-3; TRBD2, the D gene given by the table, was not confirmed from the DNA. TRBV1 is a recognized pseudogene. CDR3 length: 16 amino acids.

This sequence joins TRBV11-2 and TRBJ2-7, with 7 bases aligning to TRBD1. J gave up 6 bases and V 3 bases, and 20 bases lay outside the gene matches. Germline lookup yields CDR1 SGHAT and CDR2 FQNNGV. CDR3 length: 18 amino acids. The DNA of the CDR3 is TGTGCCAGCAGCTTTAGGGAAGGGGGTATCAGACAGGGTATCGAGCAGTACTTC. Its translation is CASSFREGGIRQGIEQYF.

This clonotype was counted only a few times. The J gene is TRBJ1-6, the V gene TRBV4-3; D is unresolved. The V gene's germline CDR1 is LGHNA and CDR2 YSLEER. The CDR3 runs to 15 residues. The V end was cut by 0 bases, the J end by 6 bases, with 9 bases between. CDR3: CASSQDHQFNSPLHF. DNA of the CDR3: TGCGCCAGCAGCCAAGATCACCAATTTAATTCACCCCTCCACTTT.

Turning to this clonotype: Germline is not matched at one junction end, which may reflect a read error. The chain has TRBV29-1 and TRBJ2-3; D remains ambiguous. Germline CDR1 is SQVTM and CDR2 is ANQGSEA. The CDR3 extends over 13 amino acids. Written as DNA, the CDR3 is TGCAGCGTGAAGGCTCCCCCCGGAGATAAGCAGTATTTT. Residues: CSVKAPPGDKQYF.

This clonotype was seen ten or more times. The V and J genes are TRBV4-3 and TRBJ1-2; D not resolved. CDR1 and CDR2 from the germline V gene are LGHNA and YSLEER. Trimming removed 1 base at V and 4 bases at J, with 10 bases between. The CDR3 totals 14 residues. The DNA for the CDR3 is TGCGCCAGCAGCCAAGTAAACGTCGGCTATGGCTACACCTTC. Amino acids: CASSQVNVGYGYTF.

V usage is TRBV30 and J usage is TRBJ1-1, with D unclear. The CDR3 totals 13 residues. Germline lookup yields CDR1 GTSNPN and CDR2 SVGIG (reference sequence). The germline V and J ends were trimmed by 1 base and 5 bases, with 11 bases remaining between them. The CDR3 bases are TGTGCCTGGAGTGCCCATTTAGGGACTGAAGCTTTCTTT. Translation: CAWSAHLGTEAFF.

In the case of this clonotype: One junction end does not reproduce the germline sequence, and a read error may be involved. V is TRBV6-2 or TRBV6-3 and J is TRBJ2-5; TRBD1 matches at 7 bases. Germline V gene data show CDR1 as MNHEY and CDR2 as SVGEGT. The CDR3 totals 13 residues. In DNA, the CDR3 is TGTGCCATCAGTGACCCAAACAGGGGGACCCAGTACTTC. Translated: CAISDPNRGTQYF.

The genes are TRBV11-2 and TRBJ2-3, with D possibly TRBD1 on 5 matching bases. The germline CDR1 and CDR2 sequences are SGHAT and FQNNGV. This CDR3 contains 16 residues. The CDR3: CLSSLDRAGKTDTQYF. In DNA form, the CDR3 reads TGTCTCAGCAGCTTAGATCGGGCAGGGAAGACAGATACGCAGTATTTT. Looking up the rest from reference TRBV11-2 and TRBJ2-3 gives the full variable domain: EAGVAQSPRYKIIEKRQSVAFWCNPISGHATLYWYQQILGQGPKLLIQFQNNGVVDDSQLPKDRFSAERLKGVDSTLKIQPAKLEDSAVYLCLSSLDRAGKTDTQYFGPGTRLTVL.